A single sample is the source of the 8 T cell receptor beta chains below, sequenced in a study of Graves' ophthalmopathy and Graves' hyperthyroidism. Transcripts of RNA were the source for amplifying TCR beta CDR3 regions. Second-round multiplex PCR followed a first-round RT-PCR using HTBI primers. One entry per CDR3 protein, called by TCRdb with MiXCR from the multiplex PCR reads. The sample lists about 660,000 distinct CDR3 sequences; about two fifths were seen once. Sample: peripheral blood. The receptors were sampled from an adult man with Graves' ophthalmopathy.

The V call is TRBV19, the J call TRBJ1-4; a weak D match, TRBD1 (5 bases). V was shortened by 7 bases and J by 8 bases, with 14 bases between the two germline ends. Germline lookup yields CDR1 LNHDA and CDR2 SQIVND (reference sequence). The CDR3 is 13 residues long. The CDR3 reads CASKKGSREKLFF. The CDR3 DNA sequence: TGTGCCAGTAAGAAGGGGAGCAGAGAAAAACTGTTTTTT.

The V gene is TRBV7-9, the J gene TRBJ1-5, with D unresolved. The CDR3 covers 17 residues. The germline V gene has CDR1 SEHNR and CDR2 FQNEAQ (reference sequence). With 5 bases removed from V and 4 bases from J, the gap between germline ends came to 21 bases. The CDR3 DNA is TGTGCCAGCAGCACACCCGAAGCCGGCATGGGAAATCAGCCCCAGCATTTT. This sequence encodes CASSTPEAGMGNQPQHF.

This clonotype was detected ten times or more. This sequence joins TRBV6-1 and TRBJ1-1; the D is unclear. Trimming cost V 10 bases and J 3 bases, with 6 bases left between them. Germline V gene sequence: CDR1 MNHNS, CDR2 SASEGT. This CDR3 has 10 residues. CDR3 coding DNA: TGTGCCACGAGAGACACTGAAGCTTTCTTT. Translating it yields CATRDTEAFF.

J is TRBJ2-7 and V is TRBV2, with TRBD2 as a possible D gene (6 bases). V was clipped by 6 bases and J by 6 bases, with 15 bases between them. Germline V gene sequence: CDR1 SNHLY, CDR2 FYNNEI. The CDR3 spans 13 residues. This chain's CDR3 is CASRAGTLSEQYF. CDR3 DNA: TGTGCCAGCAGGGCGGGGACTCTGAGCGAGCAGTACTTC.

This clonotype occurred a few times. V gene TRBV4-3 combines with J gene TRBJ1-5; D is perhaps TRBD1 (5 bases). The CDR3 has 15 amino acids. CDR1 and CDR2 from the germline V gene are LGHNA and YSLEER. The V end lost 4 bases, the J end lost 8 bases, and 18 bases lay between the germline ends. The CDR3 sequence is CASSRLRDAREPQHF. The CDR3 DNA reads as TGCGCCAGCAGCCGACTCCGGGACGCCAGGGAGCCCCAGCATTTT.

As regards this clonotype: The junction shows a germline mismatch at one end, possibly a read error. V gene TRBV5-1 combines with J gene TRBJ2-5; TRBD2 aligns across 11 bases. The CDR3 length is 15 residues. The germline CDR1 and CDR2 sequences are SGHRS and YFSETQ. The CDR3 is CASRLGTSGPGTQYF. For the CDR3, the DNA is TGCGCCAGCAGGTTGGGGACTAGCGGACCCGGAACCCAGTACTTC.

The chain uses TRBV10-3 and TRBJ1-4; TRBD1 matches at 9 bases. Germline assignment: CDR1 ENHRY and CDR2 SYGVKD. The V gene end was trimmed by 3 bases and the J gene end by 2 bases; junction bases not matched to a gene: 4. CDR3 length equals 16 residues. The CDR3 bases are TGTGCCATCAGTGACGGACAGGGGACGACTAATGAAAAACTGTTTTTT. It codes for CAISDGQGTTNEKLFF.

The chain recombines TRBV12-3 or TRBV12-4 with TRBJ2-7; maybe TRBD1 (7 bases). Trimming removed 3 bases from V and 2 bases from J, with 11 bases in between. This CDR3 region has 14 residues. The CDR3 DNA is TGTGCCAGCAGTTTGCAGGGGGAGGCCTACGAGCAGTACTTC. It encodes CASSLQGEAYEQYF.